The 17 T cell receptor beta chains given below trace back to one sample, sequenced in a study of tumor-infiltrating lymphocytes in primary liver carcinoma. TCR beta cDNA came from roughly 450 ng total RNA, primed with a constant-region primer. Three nested multiplex PCR rounds of slightly modified ARM-PCR generated TCR beta libraries. PCR rounds one and two used TRBV1-TRBV30 forward primers with a C-beta reverse primer for approximately 10 cycles each. MiXCR, applied by TCRdb to the multiplex PCR reads, yields one record per CDR3 protein. The sample lists fewer than 150,000 distinct CDR3 sequences; roughly 69% were seen once. The tissue used was unsorted bulk material of roughly 17-34 mg. RNA and DNA were co-extracted from it with the AllPrep DNA/RNA mini kit. The material sequenced was liver tumor tissue from sampling region 1. Subset in this sample: tumor region T1, superior pole. The receptor set was obtained from a woman aged 55-70 years with primary liver carcinoma and hepatitis B virus infection.

Concerning this clonotype: The junction and the germline gene differ at one end; a read error may be behind it. This chain uses TRBV11-1 with TRBJ2-5; no definite D call. The germline CDR1 and CDR2 sequences are SGHAT and FQDESV (reference sequence). The CDR3 has 13 amino acids. The CDR3 loop is CASSLQYREAQYF. Here the CDR3 DNA reads TGTGCCAGCAGCTTACAGTACCGAGAGGCCCAGTACTTC.

Regarding this clonotype: Since no conserved phenylalanine or tryptophan closes the CDR3, a read error is the likely cause. The genes are TRBV11-2 and TRBJ2-3; weak D call: TRBD2 (5 bases). CDR1 and CDR2 (germline): SGHAT, FQNNGV. The CDR3 is made up of 17 amino acids. The CDR3 coding sequence is TGTGCCAGCGGCTTAGCAATGGGGAGAAGGAGCACAGATATGCAGTATTTA. Translation gives CASGLAMGRRSTDMQYL.

V and J are TRBV28 and TRBJ1-2, with a tentative D call TRBD1 (5 bases). Germline V gene sequence: CDR1 MDHEN, CDR2 SYDVKM. This CDR3 contains 13 residues. Trimming pared 10 bases from V and 8 bases from J, leaving 20 bases between. CDR3 sequence reads: CATSLSQGGGYTF. Here the CDR3 DNA reads TGTGCCACAAGTTTATCCCAGGGTGGCGGCTACACCTTC.

Regarding this clonotype: Given a much more abundant clone one base away, this may be a read error. The J gene is TRBJ1-4, the V gene TRBV10-2; 8 bases agree with TRBD1. The germline gives CDR1 WSHSY, CDR2 SAAADI. With V trimmed by 6 bases and J by 8 bases, 11 bases remained unmatched. The CDR3 extends over 15 amino acids. The CDR3 nucleotides read TGCGCCAGCAGGAGAGCAGGGGGCGTACAGGAAAAACTGTTTTTT. This translates into CASRRAGGVQEKLFF.

Ten or more counts support this clonotype. The rearrangement links TRBV14 to TRBJ1-5; tentative D call: TRBD1 (5 bases). This CDR3 is 13 amino acids long. Germline CDR1 reads SGHDN; CDR2 reads FVKESK. With 4 bases removed from V and 7 bases from J, the gap between germline ends came to 11 bases. As DNA, the CDR3 is TGTGCCAGCAGCCTGGGACTTCGGCAGCCCCAGCATTTT. Protein product: CASSLGLRQPQHF. Looking up the rest from reference TRBV14 and TRBJ1-5 gives the full variable domain: EAGVTQFPSHSVIEKGQTVTLRCDPISGHDNLYWYRRVMGKEIKFLLHFVKESKQDESGMPNNRFLAERTGGTYSTLKVQPAELEDSGVYFCASSLGLRQPQHFGDGTRLSIL.

A word on this clonotype: Because it lacks the conserved phenylalanine or tryptophan at the end, this CDR3 is likely a read error. The chain is built from TRBV6-1 and TRBJ2-4; the match to TRBD1 covers 9 bases. From germline, CDR1 is MNHNS and CDR2 SASEGT. Trimming removed 3 bases from V and 6 bases from J; junction bases left unmatched: 12. The CDR3 is 17 residues long. CDR3 sequence (DNA): TGTGCCAGCAGTGAGCCCGGGACAGGGTGTTTGCGAAACATTCAGTACTCC. Translating gives CASSEPGTGCLRNIQYS.

The chain combines TRBV30 with TRBJ2-1, with 9 bases that match TRBD1. The germline V gene has CDR1 GTSNPN and CDR2 SVGIG (reference sequence). The CDR3 is made up of 15 amino acids. Unmatched junction bases numbered 8, after V lost 3 bases and J lost 5 bases. This chain's CDR3 is CAWRKDRGTHNEQFF. The CDR3 DNA is TGTGCCTGGAGAAAGGACAGGGGTACCCACAATGAGCAGTTCTTC.

For this clonotype: This may arise from a read error, as a much more abundant clone is one base away. This chain uses TRBV4-1 with TRBJ1-2; possible D gene TRBD1, 5 bases. This CDR3 is built from 16 residues. V was cut by 5 bases and J by 4 bases, with 20 bases left in between. The V gene's germline CDR1 is MGHRA and CDR2 YSYEKL. The CDR3 DNA is TGCGCCAGCAGCAGGAGGGACCAAGACGGTCTCTATGGCTACACCTTC. It codes for CASSRRDQDGLYGYTF.

The J gene is TRBJ2-7, the V gene TRBV28; D is uncertain. The CDR3 loop spans 16 amino acids. Trimming removed 4 bases from V and 2 bases from J, with 18 bases in between. Germline values: CDR1 MDHEN, CDR2 SYDVKM. The CDR3 region has the DNA TGTGCCAGCAGTTCATATGCGCTGGACGGCACCTACGAGCAGTACTTC. Translating it yields CASSSYALDGTYEQYF. Using reference TRBV28 and TRBJ2-7 for the parts outside the CDR3, the full variable domain is DVKVTQSSRYLVKRTGEKVFLECVQDMDHENMFWYRQDPGLGLRLIYFSYDVKMKEKGDIPEGYSVSREKKERFSLILESASTNQTSMYLCASSSYALDGTYEQYFGPGTRLTVT.

The chain has TRBV7-9 and TRBJ2-7, with D perhaps given as TRBD1 or TRBD2 (5 bases each). CDR1 and CDR2 from the germline V gene are SEHNR and FQNEAQ (reference sequence). V lost 2 bases to trimming and J lost 5 bases, with 22 bases between them. This CDR3 has 17 amino acids. The CDR3 DNA sequence: TGTGCCAGCAGCTTAACGGGTGGTTCTGGGACCGGCCACGAGCAGTACTTC. This codes for CASSLTGGSGTGHEQYF.

As concerns this clonotype: A much larger clone sits a single nucleotide away, making a read error possible. This sequence joins TRBV10-2 and TRBJ2-1, with 7 bases matching TRBD2. The CDR3 has 15 amino acids. Germline trimming cut 0 bases from V and 9 bases from J; bases unmatched to any gene: 8. Germline values: CDR1 WSHSY, CDR2 SAAADI. This CDR3 reads CASSESPSGKGEQFF. The CDR3 coding sequence is TGCGCCAGCAGTGAGTCGCCGAGCGGGAAGGGTGAGCAGTTCTTC.

Of note for this clonotype: The junction and the germline gene differ at one end; a read error may be behind it. This chain connects TRBV11-3 to TRBJ2-7; maybe TRBD2 (8 bases). The length of the CDR3 is 18 residues. From germline, CDR1 is SGHNT and CDR2 YENEEA. As DNA, the CDR3 is TGTGCCAGTAGCTTAGAGGGGGCGGGAGGCCACAGCTCCTACGAGCAGTACTTC. Translation: CASSLEGAGGHSSYEQYF.

Concerning this clonotype itself: The junction does not match germline at one end; this may be a read error. V gene TRBV11-2 combines with J gene TRBJ2-3, with 7 bases aligning to TRBD2. Per germline, CDR1 SGHAT and CDR2 FQNNGV. This CDR3 spans 15 amino acids. CDR3 protein: CASSPGVAGPDAQYF. The CDR3 DNA reads TGTGCCAGTAGCCCTGGAGTAGCGGGCCCAGATGCGCAGTATTTT.

This clonotype was observed once. This chain uses TRBV5-1 with TRBJ1-2; D unresolved. The CDR3 has 14 residues. The germline CDR1 and CDR2 sequences are SGHRS and YFSETQ. V was clipped by 0 bases and J by 4 bases, with 10 bases between them. CDR3 loop: CASSLEGFRYGYTF. In DNA, the CDR3 is TGCGCCAGCAGCTTGGAGGGATTCCGCTATGGCTACACCTTC.

Concerning this clonotype: It is likely a read error, because the conserved phenylalanine at the end of the CDR3 is missing. The gene calls are TRBV24-1 and TRBJ2-2; no clear D gene. The V gene lost 4 bases and the J gene lost 0 bases, with 5 bases spanning the gap. Germline lookup yields CDR1 KGHDR and CDR2 SFDVKD. The CDR3 is 14 residues long. The chain's CDR3 is CATSEDANTGELFS. In nucleotides, the CDR3 is TGTGCCACCAGTGAGGATGCGAACACCGGGGAGCTGTTTTCT.

This clonotype was picked up a small number of times. The chain joins TRBV19 to TRBJ2-1, with TRBD2 identical over 11 bases. With V trimmed by 6 bases and J by 6 bases, 4 bases remained unmatched. CDR1 is LNHDA and CDR2 is SQIVND in the germline V gene (reference sequence). CDR3 length equals 14 residues. The CDR3 spells CASRRLAGINEQFF. The CDR3 DNA reads as TGTGCCAGTAGGCGACTAGCGGGGATCAATGAGCAGTTCTTC.

With respect to this clonotype: This may be a read error, as it is one base from a much larger clone. The rearrangement joins TRBV7-8 to TRBJ1-1, with 11 bases lining up with TRBD1. Germline CDR1 SGHVS, CDR2 FQNEAQ. This CDR3 has 13 residues. The CDR3 nucleotides are TGTGCCAGCAGACGGGACAGGGGGACTGGAGCTTTCTTT. Encoded protein: CASRRDRGTGAFF.